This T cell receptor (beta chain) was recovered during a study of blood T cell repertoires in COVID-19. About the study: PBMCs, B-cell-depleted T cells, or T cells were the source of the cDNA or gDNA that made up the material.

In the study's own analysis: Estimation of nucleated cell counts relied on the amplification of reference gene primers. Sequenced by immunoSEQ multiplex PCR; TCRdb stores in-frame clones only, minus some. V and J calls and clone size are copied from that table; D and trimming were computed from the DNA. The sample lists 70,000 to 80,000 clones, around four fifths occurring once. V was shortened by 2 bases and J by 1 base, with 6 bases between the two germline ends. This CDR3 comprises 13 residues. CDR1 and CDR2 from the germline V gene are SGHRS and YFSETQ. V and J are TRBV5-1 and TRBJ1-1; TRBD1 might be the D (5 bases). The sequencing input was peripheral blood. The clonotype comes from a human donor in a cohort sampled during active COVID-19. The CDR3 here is CASSFGGNTEAFF. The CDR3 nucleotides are TGCGCCAGCAGCTTCGGGGGGAACACTGAAGCTTTCTTT.